Shown below are 28 T cell receptor beta chains from a single sample sequenced in a study of CD8+CD57+ T cells in acquired aplastic anemia. Profiling that covered TCR beta VDJ and CDR3 relied on genomic DNA as its template. Each CDR3 protein is one row after TCRdb ran MiXCR on the reads. The sample consists of some 45,000 distinct CDR3 sequences, about 65% of them appearing once. Material: sorted CD4+, CD8+, or CD8+CD57+ T cells (not recorded which) from PBMCs. The receptors originated from a human donor in good health, serving as a control.

The chain joins TRBV19 to TRBJ1-1, with D unclear. Germline values: CDR1 LNHDA, CDR2 SQIVND (reference sequence). The CDR3 consists of 13 residues. Trimming stripped 5 bases from V and 1 base from J, with 8 bases between. DNA of the CDR3: TGTGCCAGTAGTTCCGGAGGGAACACTGAAGCTTTCTTT. It translates to CASSSGGNTEAFF.

The rearrangement links TRBV7-3 to TRBJ2-3, with TRBD2 as a possible D gene (5 bases). Germline assignment: CDR1 SGHTA and CDR2 FQGTGA. The germline V and J ends were trimmed by 6 bases and 4 bases, with 11 bases remaining between them. The CDR3 length is 13 residues. CDR3 amino acids: CASSPPRADTQYF. The CDR3 bases are TGTGCCAGCAGTCCTCCGAGGGCAGATACGCAGTATTTT.

This clonotype is medium-sized by share. The chain is built from TRBV9 and TRBJ2-7, with D possibly TRBD2 on 5 matching bases. This CDR3 comprises 13 residues. The germline CDR1 and CDR2 sequences are SGDLS and YYNGEE. Trimming removed 5 bases from V and 1 base from J, with 10 bases in between. The CDR3 nucleotides are TGTGCCAGCAGGTCGGAGGATTCCTACGAGCAGTACTTC. Translating it yields CASRSEDSYEQYF.

This clonotype rates as medium-sized (0.01 to 0.1%). The CDR3 protein is CASSILVGELFF. CDR3 bases: TGTGCCAGTAGTATTTTAGTCGGGGAGCTGTTTTTT. The rearrangement uses TRBV19 and TRBJ2-2; no firm D call. The CDR3 is 12 residues long. Germline CDR1 reads LNHDA; CDR2 reads SQIVND (reference sequence). Trimming shortened V by 3 bases and J by 7 bases, and 6 bases separated the two germline ends.

The chain couples TRBV5-5 to TRBJ2-7; a possible D gene is TRBD1 (6 bases). The CDR3 runs to 15 residues. Trimming took 3 bases from V and 2 from J, leaving 15 bases between them. CDR1 is SGHKS and CDR2 is YYEKEE in the germline V gene (reference sequence). DNA of the CDR3: TGTGCCAGCAGCTACGACAGGTCCGTAGCCTACGAGCAGTACGTC. This gives the protein CASSYDRSVAYEQYV.

This chain uses TRBV7-3 with TRBJ2-7; D perhaps matches TRBD1 (6 bases). The CDR3 has 15 residues. V gave up 3 bases and J gave up 7 bases, with 19 bases separating them. CDR1 and CDR2 from the germline V gene are SGHTA and FQGTGA. CDR3 sequence: CASSLFEGEYNEQYF. CDR3 in DNA: TGTGCCAGCAGCTTGTTCGAGGGGGAGTACAATGAGCAGTACTTC.

Turning to this clonotype: A read error is likely, as this CDR3 ends without the conserved phenylalanine or tryptophan. No DNA is shown, since the ends of the CDR3 on it are uncertain; the CDR3 is the one TCRdb lists. V is TRBV11-1 and J is TRBJ2-2; the DNA was not compared with TRBD1, the D call given in the table. The CDR3 is 16 amino acids in total, end residues counted. Germline V gene data show CDR1 as SGHAT and CDR2 as FQDESV (reference sequence). CDR3 sequence reads: CASSLLRDRATGERFS.

The V call is TRBV29-1, the J call TRBJ2-7; 12 bases line up with TRBD2. CDR1 SQVTM and CDR2 ANQGSEA come from the germline V gene. The CDR3 totals 14 residues. V lost 4 bases, J lost 5 bases, and 6 bases stayed unmatched. The CDR3 DNA sequence: TGCAGCGTTGTACTAGCGGGGGGTCTGGACGAGCAGTACTTC. Its protein is CSVVLAGGLDEQYF.

Concerning this clonotype itself: One junction end disagrees with the germline gene, perhaps due to a read error. The V gene is TRBV11-2, the J gene TRBJ1-2, with D uncertain. The germline V gene encodes CDR1 SGHAT and CDR2 FQNNGV. This CDR3 has 15 amino acids. CDR3 nucleotides: TGTGCCAGCAGCTTAGATAGGGTCGACGGATATGGCCACACCTTC. It is translated as CASSLDRVDGYGHTF.

In its sample, this clonotype was seen once. The chain combines TRBV19 with TRBJ2-3; no clear D gene. The CDR3 is 13 residues long. Between the trimmed V and J ends, which lost 9 bases and 0 bases, there was a span of 10 bases. Germline assignment: CDR1 LNHDA and CDR2 SQIVND (reference sequence). The CDR3 DNA is TGTGCCAGCGCTGACTCTAGCACAGATACGCAGTATTTT. Translated, it gives CASADSSTDTQYF.

The J gene is TRBJ1-1, the V gene TRBV15, with D tentatively TRBD1 (6 bases). There are 13 residues in the CDR3. The germline V and J ends were trimmed by 1 base and 4 bases, with 7 bases remaining between them. In germline, CDR1 is LNHNV, CDR2 YYDKDF (reference sequence). The chain's CDR3 is CATSRAGATEAFF. CDR3 bases: TGTGCCACCAGCAGAGCGGGGGCCACTGAAGCTTTCTTT.

The chain links TRBV29-1 to TRBJ1-2; D perhaps matches TRBD1 (6 bases). V was cut by 6 bases and J by 8 bases, with 13 bases left in between. Germline V gene lookup returns CDR1 SQVTM and CDR2 ANQGSEA. The CDR3 runs to 11 residues. The CDR3 reads CSVTGIDGYTF. The CDR3 DNA sequence: TGCAGCGTGACAGGTATCGACGGCTACACCTTC.

The chain carries TRBV2 and TRBJ1-1; D remains unclear. The CDR3 loop spans 13 amino acids. The V end lost 10 bases, the J end lost 1 base, and 13 bases lay between the germline ends. Germline V lookup: CDR1 SNHLY, CDR2 FYNNEI. The CDR3 coding sequence is TGTGCCACGGACCTAACTGGGAACACTGAAGCTTTCTTT. Protein: CATDLTGNTEAFF.

This sequence joins TRBV20-1 and TRBJ1-6; D possibly corresponds to TRBD1 (6 bases). Germline V gene lookup returns CDR1 DFQATT and CDR2 SNEGSKA (reference sequence). This CDR3 is 16 amino acids long. V gave up 0 bases and J gave up 7 bases, with 16 bases separating them. CDR3 coding DNA: TGCAGTGCTAGAGATCCGGGGGGACACAGCAATTCACCCCTCCACTTT. Translated, it gives CSARDPGGHSNSPLHF.

This clonotype showed up many times. The chain carries TRBV6-5 and TRBJ1-1, with TRBD1 matching over 9 bases. The CDR3 runs 13 residues. CDR1 is MNHEY, CDR2 SVGAGI, per germline. V was clipped by 6 bases and J by 8 bases; unmatched bases: 7. DNA of the CDR3: TGTGCCAGCAGACTGGGGACAGGGCAAGAAGCTTTCTTT. It specifies CASRLGTGQEAFF.

The J gene is TRBJ2-3, the V gene TRBV7-8; D unclear. The CDR3 is made up of 13 amino acids. Trimming stripped 6 bases from V and 1 base from J, with 8 bases between. CDR1 and CDR2 from the germline V gene are SGHVS and FQNEAQ. The CDR3: CASSYSGTDTQYF. The CDR3, as DNA: TGTGCCAGCAGTTATTCCGGCACAGATACGCAGTATTTT.

This clonotype was recorded a few times. The rearrangement uses TRBV2 and TRBJ1-2; D uncertain. Trimming took 7 bases from V and 5 from J, leaving 11 bases between them. Germline CDR1 and CDR2: SNHLY and FYNNEI. The CDR3 runs 12 residues. The CDR3 coding sequence is TGTGCCAGCACCTTGACGGTGTATGGCTACACCTTC. This codes for CASTLTVYGYTF. The variable domain in full, completed from reference TRBV2 and TRBJ1-2, reads EPEVTQTPSHQVTQMGQEVILRCVPISNHLYFYWYRQILGQKVEFLVSFYNNEISEKSEIFDDQFSVERPDGSNFTLKIRSTKLEDSAMYFCASTLTVYGYTFGSGTRLTVV.

V usage is TRBV7-3 and J usage is TRBJ2-5; 8 positions match TRBD2. Germline V gene sequence: CDR1 SGHTA, CDR2 FQGTGA. J lost 4 bases, V lost 7 bases, and 5 bases had no gene match. The CDR3 is 13 amino acids. The CDR3 loop is CASTPGGGETQYF. The CDR3 DNA follows: TGTGCCAGCACCCCGGGGGGGGGAGAGACCCAGTACTTC.

A note on this clonotype: It may be a read error: a sequence one base away is much more abundant. The chain joins TRBV27 to TRBJ2-3; D may be TRBD1 (5 bases). The germline V gene encodes CDR1 MNHEY and CDR2 SMNVEV (reference sequence). CDR3 size: 15 residues. Trimming shortened V by 6 bases and J by 7 bases, and 20 bases separated the two germline ends. For the CDR3, the DNA is TGTGCCAGCAGACCCCCGCAGGGTCAATTTTATACGCAGTATTTT. Translating it yields CASRPPQGQFYTQYF.

J is TRBJ2-5 and V is TRBV19, with 10 positions matching TRBD2. V shed 5 bases and J 5 bases; nucleotides not matched to a gene: 5. Germline V gene sequence: CDR1 LNHDA, CDR2 SQIVND (reference sequence). This CDR3 region has 14 residues. In DNA, the CDR3 is TGTGCCAGTAGTCGAGCGGGGGGGTGGGAGACCCAGTACTTC. It encodes CASSRAGGWETQYF.

In its sample, this clonotype was seen a few times. This sequence joins TRBV29-1 and TRBJ1-6, with D uncertain. CDR3 length: 14 residues. From germline, CDR1 is SQVTM and CDR2 ANQGSEA. Between the trimmed V and J ends, which lost 6 bases and 7 bases, there was a span of 16 bases. The CDR3 loop is CSVAASAQNSPLHF. The CDR3 DNA sequence: TGCAGCGTGGCCGCCAGTGCTCAAAATTCACCCCTCCACTTT.

This clonotype was seen at least ten times. V gene TRBV12-3 or TRBV12-4 combines with J gene TRBJ1-5, with a tentative D call TRBD1 (5 bases). This CDR3 region has 15 residues. Trimming pared 5 bases from V and 4 bases from J, leaving 15 bases between. CDR3 residues: CASSESGNINQPQHF. The CDR3 coding sequence is TGTGCCAGCAGTGAGTCAGGGAACATAAATCAGCCCCAGCATTTT.

This clonotype has at least ten counts. The chain has TRBV3-1 and TRBJ1-1; a weak D match, TRBD1 (5 bases). The germline gives CDR1 LGHDT, CDR2 YNNKEL (reference sequence). CDR3 length: 16 residues. V was trimmed by 0 bases and J by 0 bases, leaving 11 bases between them. The CDR3: CASSQDLGGMNTEAFF. Written as DNA, the CDR3 is TGTGCCAGCAGCCAAGATCTTGGGGGGATGAACACTGAAGCTTTCTTT.

This clonotype was observed many times. The chain has TRBV27 and TRBJ1-1; a weak D match, TRBD1 (5 bases). Germline loops: CDR1 MNHEY, CDR2 SMNVEV (reference sequence). There are 13 residues in the CDR3. V was cut by 5 bases and J by 10 bases, with 17 bases left in between. The CDR3 DNA reads TGTGCCAGCAGTACCACCGGGACCCTCGGAGCTTTCTTT. Translating gives CASSTTGTLGAFF.

A note on this clonotype: The junction shows a germline mismatch at one end, possibly a read error. The V call is TRBV11-1, the J call TRBJ2-3; 12 nucleotides line up with TRBD2. CDR3 size: 15 residues. Germline V lookup: CDR1 SGHAT, CDR2 FQDESV (reference sequence). CDR3 sequence: CASSLTSGRPDTQYF. Written as DNA, the CDR3 is TGTGCCAGCAGCTTGACTAGCGGGAGACCAGATACACAGTATTTT.

The chain has TRBV27 and TRBJ2-1; D is undetermined. Trimming cost V 5 bases and J 0 bases, with 17 bases left between them. The germline V gene encodes CDR1 MNHEY and CDR2 SMNVEV (reference sequence). CDR3 size: 17 residues. The CDR3 coding sequence is TGTGCCAGCAGTCTTACCCAGGCGGCAAGCTCCTACAATGAGCAGTTCTTC. Its protein product is CASSLTQAASSYNEQFF.

The chain couples TRBV10-3 to TRBJ1-2; the D is unclear. The CDR3 runs to 12 residues. Germline CDR1 ENHRY, CDR2 SYGVKD. V gave up 7 bases and J gave up 9 bases, with 15 bases separating them. CDR3 protein: CAITGQGVRYTF. The CDR3 DNA reads as TGTGCCATCACCGGCCAAGGAGTTCGCTACACCTTC.

This rearrangement joins TRBV19 to TRBJ2-7; D is perhaps TRBD2 (7 bases). This CDR3 is 15 amino acids long. Germline lookup yields CDR1 LNHDA and CDR2 SQIVND (reference sequence). The V gene lost 3 bases and the J gene lost 2 bases, with 14 bases spanning the gap. This CDR3 reads CASSIWGGPAYEQYF. The CDR3 DNA reads as TGTGCCAGTAGTATTTGGGGGGGGCCGGCCTACGAGCAGTACTTC.